A single sample is the source of the 9 T cell receptor beta chains below, sequenced in a study of response to subunit inactivated influenza vaccine. TCRdb itself ran the RT-PCR reads through MiXCR, one entry per CDR3 protein. The table records more than 500,000 distinct CDR3 sequences, around 11% of them present only once. The sample also formed part of further work on T cells expressing NK-cell markers. That study reports: Scientists made TCR beta cDNA using 5'RACE template switching with UMIs.

The sample in question was PBMCs from blood, obtained on the day of vaccination. These receptors were taken from a man aged 45 to 65 who received an inactivated influenza vaccine.

This clonotype was detected many times. The chain recombines TRBV5-1 with TRBJ2-1, with 8 bases lining up with TRBD2. V lost 0 bases to trimming and J lost 8 bases; unmatched junction nucleotides: 7. There are 15 residues in the CDR3. Germline V gene data show CDR1 as SGHRS and CDR2 as YFSETQ. Written as DNA, the CDR3 is TGCGCCAGCAGCTTGGAGGGGACTAGTCGGCATGAGCAGTTCTTC. Protein product: CASSLEGTSRHEQFF.

The table lists this clonotype with many counts. The chain couples TRBV5-1 to TRBJ2-2; 8 bases line up with TRBD2. The V segment lost 4 bases and the J segment 7 bases; nucleotides outside the gene matches: 9. CDR3 length: 15 residues. The V gene's germline CDR1 is SGHRS and CDR2 YFSETQ. CDR3 region: CASSDRAGANGELFF. CDR3 coding DNA: TGCGCCAGCAGCGACAGAGCGGGAGCGAACGGGGAGCTGTTTTTT.

This clonotype was recorded a few times. This sequence joins TRBV12-3 or TRBV12-4 and TRBJ1-1; TRBD1 matches at 8 bases. V dropped 3 bases and J dropped 3; count of bases not matched to a gene: 3. The CDR3 length is 14 residues. CDR3 in DNA: TGTGCCAGCAGTTTCACAGGGGGTGACACTGAAGCTTTCTTT. Amino acids: CASSFTGGDTEAFF.

The chain carries TRBV20-1 and TRBJ2-5; TRBD1 aligns across 10 bases. In germline, CDR1 is DFQATT, CDR2 SNEGSKA (reference sequence). This CDR3 is built from 12 residues. DNA of the CDR3: TGCAGCTATCGGACAGGGGGAGAGACCCAGTACTTC. This codes for CSYRTGGETQYF.

This clonotype came up a few times. The rearrangement uses TRBV4-3 and TRBJ2-1; D may be TRBD2 (5 bases). The germline V and J ends were trimmed by 0 bases and 15 bases, with 18 bases remaining between them. The CDR3 totals 14 residues. The germline gives CDR1 LGHNA, CDR2 YSLEER. The CDR3 DNA reads as TGCGCCAGCAGCCAAGAAAGATTGGTGGCTGGGAGGTTCTTC. Translating it yields CASSQERLVAGRFF.

This chain links TRBV3-1 with TRBJ2-5, with 9 bases fitting TRBD2. The CDR3 extends over 21 amino acids. The V gene's germline CDR1 is LGHDT and CDR2 YNNKEL (reference sequence). Trimming removed 0 bases from V and 6 bases from J; junction bases left unmatched: 23. CDR3 amino acids: CASSQDLWGVAGVGSVKTQYF. CDR3 DNA: TGTGCCAGCAGCCAAGATCTTTGGGGAGTAGCGGGAGTTGGCTCGGTGAAGACCCAGTACTTC.

The chain is built from TRBV6-2 or TRBV6-3 and TRBJ2-3, with 10 bases aligning to TRBD2. The CDR3 is 13 residues long. Unmatched junction bases numbered 2, after V lost 4 bases and J lost 7 bases. CDR1 and CDR2 (germline): MNHEY, SVGEGT. In DNA form, the CDR3 reads TGTGCCAGCAGTTCTAGCGGGGGATATACGCAGTATTTT. It is translated as CASSSSGGYTQYF.

This clonotype was detected a few times. J is TRBJ2-5 and V is TRBV5-1; D unclear. CDR1 SGHRS and CDR2 YFSETQ come from the germline V gene. The CDR3 covers 13 residues. The germline V and J ends were trimmed by 7 bases and 3 bases, with 13 bases remaining between them. The CDR3, as DNA: TGCGCCAGCTCGATGGGGTGGGAAGAGACCCAGTACTTC. This translates into CASSMGWEETQYF.

This clonotype was counted ten times or more. The rearrangement joins TRBV12-3 or TRBV12-4 to TRBJ1-1, with D possibly TRBD1 on 5 matching bases. Trimming cost V 5 bases and J 5 bases, with 18 bases left between them. The CDR3 is 15 amino acids. CDR3 sequence reads: CASSPRTNRYTEAFF. The CDR3 DNA reads as TGTGCCAGCAGTCCGCGGACAAATCGATATACTGAAGCTTTCTTT.